The clone carrying this T cell receptor (beta chain) occurred a few times. No antigen is known for it. Unique molecular identifiers tagged the TCRbeta library. TCRdb reprocessed the PCR reads via MiXCR and lists one record per CDR3 protein. Seen here are around 25,000 distinct CDR3 sequences, about a sixth observed once, and the top ten hold 35%. The entry originates in a study of T-cell reconstitution after alpha-beta-depleted transplantation in children. Study-wide results and caveats: T-cell counts and diversity were attributed mostly to newly produced T cells one year after transplant.

V was cut by 0 bases and J by 9 bases, with 6 bases left in between. The CDR3 consists of 12 residues. Looked up from germline, CDR1 is SGHKS and CDR2 is YYEKEE (reference sequence). The V call is TRBV5-5, the J call TRBJ2-2; D is uncertain. The clonotype originates from a male patient between 2 and 15 years old who had a stem cell transplant for acute lymphoblastic leukemia, so the T cells may come from the graft donor. The sequences come from PBMCs, mostly from graft donor cells, collected 60 days after TCRalphabeta/CD19-depleted stem cell transplant. CDR3 loop: CASSLGGRELFF. In DNA, the CDR3 is TGTGCCAGCAGCTTGGGGGGAAGGGAGCTGTTTTTT.